The text below deals with one TCR beta chain. Germline V lookup: CDR1 SGHVS, CDR2 FNYEAQ. The CDR3 loop spans 13 amino acids. Trimming removed 4 bases from V and 1 base from J, with 5 bases in between. The source of the sample is a study of blood T cell repertoires in COVID-19. Study overall: From the United States, Italy and Spain came samples of acute and convalescent COVID-19. Nucleic acid was either cDNA or gDNA, and it came from T cells, B-cell-depleted T cells, or PBMCs.

As processed by the authors: Scientists estimated how many nucleated cells there were by amplifying reference gene primers. The repertoire was sequenced with immunoSEQ multiplex PCR; TCRdb's copy has only in-frame clones and lacks some. The DNA gave D and trimming, while V, J and clone size come from that table. This table has roughly 70,000 clones, roughly four fifths appearing once. Seattle's cohort entered during active infection and was followed longitudinally. Input material: peripheral blood. The TCR sequence derives from a man aged 55 to 70 with COVID-19, enrolled during active disease. The chain joins TRBV7-6 to TRBJ2-1; D is unclear. CDR3 nucleotide sequence: TGTGCCAGCAGCTCTAGATCCTACAATGAGCAGTTCTTC. Translated: CASSSRSYNEQFF.